The present TCR beta chain was sequenced within a study of cytomegalovirus exposure and HLA in healthy donors. A word on this clone: As yet, its antigen is unknown.

Broader study findings: It was reportedly the case that the classifier diagnosed cytomegalovirus status with high specificity and sensitivity. TCR beta chains associated with HLA were, in a later analysis, more clonally expanded than equally common others.

Germline CDR1 is GTSNPN and CDR2 is SVGIG (reference sequence). V lost 4 bases to trimming and J lost 6 bases, with 13 bases between them. The CDR3 has 13 amino acids. The PCR ran on 60 Vbeta and 13 Jbeta primers. Measured with immunoSEQ multiplex PCR; TCRdb has only the in-frame clones, and not every one. This sample has about 160,000 clones, with roughly 81% found just once. Material: PBMCs. The TCR sequence derives from a young man in good health and CMV-seropositive. V gene TRBV30 combines with J gene TRBJ1-5, with a weak D call TRBD1 (5 bases). CDR3 protein: CAWKAPGFQPQHF. CDR3 coding DNA: TGTGCCTGGAAAGCTCCAGGGTTTCAGCCCCAGCATTTT. Combining the CDR3 with reference TRBV30 and TRBJ1-5 gives the whole variable domain SQTIHQWPATLVQPVGSPLSLECTVEGTSNPNLYWYRQAAGRGLQLLFYSVGIGQISSEVPQNLSASRPQDRQFILSSKKLLLSDSGFYLCAWKAPGFQPQHFGDGTRLSIL.